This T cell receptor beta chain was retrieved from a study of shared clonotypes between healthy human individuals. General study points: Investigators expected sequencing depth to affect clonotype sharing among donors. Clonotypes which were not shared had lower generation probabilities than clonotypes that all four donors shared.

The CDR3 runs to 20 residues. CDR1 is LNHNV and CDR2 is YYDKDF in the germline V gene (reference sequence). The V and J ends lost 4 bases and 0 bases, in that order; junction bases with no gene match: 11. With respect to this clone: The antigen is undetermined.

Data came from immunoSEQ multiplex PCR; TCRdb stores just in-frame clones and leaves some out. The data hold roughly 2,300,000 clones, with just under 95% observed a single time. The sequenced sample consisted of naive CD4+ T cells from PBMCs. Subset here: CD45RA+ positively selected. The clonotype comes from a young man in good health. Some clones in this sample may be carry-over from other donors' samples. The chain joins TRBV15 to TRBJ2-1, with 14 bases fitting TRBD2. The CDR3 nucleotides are TGTGCCACCAGCATCACCTGGACTAGCGGGAGGTCGGGCTCCTACAATGAGCAGTTCTTC. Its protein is CATSITWTSGRSGSYNEQFF.